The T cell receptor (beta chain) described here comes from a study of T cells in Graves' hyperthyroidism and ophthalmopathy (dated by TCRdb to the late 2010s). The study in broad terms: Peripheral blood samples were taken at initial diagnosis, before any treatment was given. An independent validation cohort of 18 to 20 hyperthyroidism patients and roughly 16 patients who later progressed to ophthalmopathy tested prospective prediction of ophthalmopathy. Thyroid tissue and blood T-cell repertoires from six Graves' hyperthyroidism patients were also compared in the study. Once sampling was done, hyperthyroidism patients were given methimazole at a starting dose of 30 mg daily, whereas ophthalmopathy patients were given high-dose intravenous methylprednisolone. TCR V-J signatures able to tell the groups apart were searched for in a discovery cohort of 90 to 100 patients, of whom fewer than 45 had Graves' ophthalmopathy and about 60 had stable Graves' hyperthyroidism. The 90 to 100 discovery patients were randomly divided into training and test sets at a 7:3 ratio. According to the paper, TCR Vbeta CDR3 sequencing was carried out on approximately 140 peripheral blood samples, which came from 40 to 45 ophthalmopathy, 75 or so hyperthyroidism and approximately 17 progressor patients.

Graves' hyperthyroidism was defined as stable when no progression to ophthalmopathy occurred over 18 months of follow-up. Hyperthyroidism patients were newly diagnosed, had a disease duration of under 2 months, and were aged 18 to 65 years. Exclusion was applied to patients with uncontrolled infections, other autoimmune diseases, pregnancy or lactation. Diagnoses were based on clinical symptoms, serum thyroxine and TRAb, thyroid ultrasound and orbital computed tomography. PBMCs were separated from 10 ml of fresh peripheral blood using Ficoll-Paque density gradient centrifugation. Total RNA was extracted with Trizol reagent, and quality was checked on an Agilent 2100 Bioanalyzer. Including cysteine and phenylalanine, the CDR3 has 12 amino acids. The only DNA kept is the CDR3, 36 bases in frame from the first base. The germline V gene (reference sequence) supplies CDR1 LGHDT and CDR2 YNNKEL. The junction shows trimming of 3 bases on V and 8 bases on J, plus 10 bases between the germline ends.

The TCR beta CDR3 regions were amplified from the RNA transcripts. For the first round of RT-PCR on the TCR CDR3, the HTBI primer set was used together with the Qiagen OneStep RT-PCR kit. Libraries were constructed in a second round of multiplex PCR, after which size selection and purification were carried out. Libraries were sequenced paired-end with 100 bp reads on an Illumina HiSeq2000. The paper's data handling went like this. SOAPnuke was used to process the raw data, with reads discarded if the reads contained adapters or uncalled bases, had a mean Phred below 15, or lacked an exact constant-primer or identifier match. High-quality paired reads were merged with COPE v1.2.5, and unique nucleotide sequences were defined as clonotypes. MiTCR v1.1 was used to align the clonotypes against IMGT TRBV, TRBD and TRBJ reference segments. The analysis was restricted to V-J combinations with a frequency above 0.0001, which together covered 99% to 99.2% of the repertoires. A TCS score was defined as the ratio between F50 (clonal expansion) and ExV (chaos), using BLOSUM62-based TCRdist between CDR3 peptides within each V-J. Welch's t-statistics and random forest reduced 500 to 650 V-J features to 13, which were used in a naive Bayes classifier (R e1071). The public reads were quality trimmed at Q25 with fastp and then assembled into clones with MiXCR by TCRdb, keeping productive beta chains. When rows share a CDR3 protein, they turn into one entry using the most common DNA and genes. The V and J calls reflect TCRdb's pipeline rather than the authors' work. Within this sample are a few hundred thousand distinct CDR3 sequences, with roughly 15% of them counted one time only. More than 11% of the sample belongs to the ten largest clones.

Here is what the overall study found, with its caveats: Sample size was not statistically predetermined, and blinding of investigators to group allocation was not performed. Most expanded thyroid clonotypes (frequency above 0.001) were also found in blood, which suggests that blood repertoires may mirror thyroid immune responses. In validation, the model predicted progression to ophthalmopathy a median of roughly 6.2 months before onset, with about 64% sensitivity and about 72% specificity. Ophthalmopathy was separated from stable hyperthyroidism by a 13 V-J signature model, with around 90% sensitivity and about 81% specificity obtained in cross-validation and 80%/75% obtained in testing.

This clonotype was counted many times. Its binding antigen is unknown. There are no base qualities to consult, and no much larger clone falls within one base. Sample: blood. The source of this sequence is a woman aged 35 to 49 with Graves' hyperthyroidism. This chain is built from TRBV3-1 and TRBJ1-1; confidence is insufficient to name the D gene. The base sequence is TGTGCCAGCAGCCATGGTCTCACCGAAGCTTTCTTT. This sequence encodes CASSHGLTEAFF.